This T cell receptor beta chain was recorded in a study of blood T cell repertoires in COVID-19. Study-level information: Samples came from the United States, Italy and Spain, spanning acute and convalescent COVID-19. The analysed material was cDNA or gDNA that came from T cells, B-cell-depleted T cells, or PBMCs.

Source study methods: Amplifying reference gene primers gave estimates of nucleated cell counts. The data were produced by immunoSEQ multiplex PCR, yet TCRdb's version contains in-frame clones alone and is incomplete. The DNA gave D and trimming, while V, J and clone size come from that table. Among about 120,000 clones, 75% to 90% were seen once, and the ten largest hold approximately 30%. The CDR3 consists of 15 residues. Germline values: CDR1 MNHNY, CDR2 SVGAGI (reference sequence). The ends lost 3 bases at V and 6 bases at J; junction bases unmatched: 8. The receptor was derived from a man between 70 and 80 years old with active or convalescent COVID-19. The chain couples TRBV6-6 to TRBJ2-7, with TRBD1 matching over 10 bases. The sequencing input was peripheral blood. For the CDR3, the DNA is TGTGCCAGCAGTTATAAGGGACAGGGGCTTCGCGAGCAGTACTTC. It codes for CASSYKGQGLREQYF.